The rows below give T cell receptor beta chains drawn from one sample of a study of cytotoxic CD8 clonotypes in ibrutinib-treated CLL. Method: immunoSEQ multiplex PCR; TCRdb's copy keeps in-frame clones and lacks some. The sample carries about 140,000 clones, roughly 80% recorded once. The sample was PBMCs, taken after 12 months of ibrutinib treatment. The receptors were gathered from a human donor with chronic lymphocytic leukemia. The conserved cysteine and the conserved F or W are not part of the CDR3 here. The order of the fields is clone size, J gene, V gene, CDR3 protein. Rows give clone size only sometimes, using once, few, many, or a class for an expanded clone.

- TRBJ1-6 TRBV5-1 ASSFSGLTGGSYNSPLH
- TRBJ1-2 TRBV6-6 ASSWGGTNYGYT
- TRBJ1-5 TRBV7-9 ASSPGATDHPQH
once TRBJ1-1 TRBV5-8 ASGGQGRVAF
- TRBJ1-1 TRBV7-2 ASKGDRGRRTEAF
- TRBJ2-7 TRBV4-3 ASSQGMVGRGTRGYEQY
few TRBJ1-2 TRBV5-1 ASSLEDFNYGYT
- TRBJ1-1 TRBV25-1 ASGENMNTEAF
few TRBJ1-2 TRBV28 ASSRGQGWGYT
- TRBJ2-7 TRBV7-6 ASSSYRGDYEQY
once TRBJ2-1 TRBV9 ASSSQTSGREYNEQF
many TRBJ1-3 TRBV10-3 AISEEVPGQKPY
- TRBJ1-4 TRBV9 ASSVRGTIGEKLF
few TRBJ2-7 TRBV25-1 ASSWDRTNEQY
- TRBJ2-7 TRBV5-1 ASSFDRGPPLSYEQY
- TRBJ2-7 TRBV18 ASSPQEYEQY
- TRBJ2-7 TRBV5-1 ASRQGGGYEQY
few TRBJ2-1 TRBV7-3 ASSLTSESSYNEQF
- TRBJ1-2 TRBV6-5 ASNQRGGYT
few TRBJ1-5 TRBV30 AWSVQYNQPQH
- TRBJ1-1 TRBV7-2 ASSYTRLQGRIAEAF
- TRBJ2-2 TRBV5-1 ASSLGVGNTGELF
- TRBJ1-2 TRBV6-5 ASCRDRGYGYT
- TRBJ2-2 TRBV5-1 ASSFGGEQGSGELF
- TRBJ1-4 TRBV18 ASSLDRGGEKLF
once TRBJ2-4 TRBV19 ASRDRPSLAKNIQY
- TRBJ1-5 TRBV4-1 ASSQGGGRRPQH
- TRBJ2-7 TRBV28 ASSFVTSDYEQY
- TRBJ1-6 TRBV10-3 AISGVTGAGSPLH
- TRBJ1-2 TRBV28 ASRGPLLGYT
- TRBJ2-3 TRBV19 ASSMSLGLAGVWQY
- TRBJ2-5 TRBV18 ASSPLRTGVETQY
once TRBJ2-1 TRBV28 ASSPGAWDPSNEQF
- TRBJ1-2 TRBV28 ASSFTGLGYGYT
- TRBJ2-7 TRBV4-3 ASSQAKAYEQY
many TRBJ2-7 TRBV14 ASSLGTAEQY
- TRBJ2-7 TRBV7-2 ASALGYEQY
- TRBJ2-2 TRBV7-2 ASRQGSWDRSNTGELF
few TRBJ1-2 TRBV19 ASSIRRTDYGYT
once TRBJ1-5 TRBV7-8 ASSSTQPNQPQH
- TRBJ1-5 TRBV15 ATSRDLGGAIGQPQH
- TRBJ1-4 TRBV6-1 ASSDGGANEKLF
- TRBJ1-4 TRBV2 ASSHPGTDVRKLF
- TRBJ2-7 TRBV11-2 ASSRVTSGYEQY
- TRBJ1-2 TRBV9 ASTPGQGNYGYT
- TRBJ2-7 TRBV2 ASNRGLAGGAYEQY
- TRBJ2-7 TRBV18 ASSDRDRTTYEQY
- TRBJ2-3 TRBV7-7 ASSPVGQGTDTQY
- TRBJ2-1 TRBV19 ASSLGQGANNEQF
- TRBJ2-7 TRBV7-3 ASSFEGTYEQY
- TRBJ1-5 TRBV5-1 ASSYDGTSNQPQH
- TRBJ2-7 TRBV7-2 ASSSPTRPPYEQY
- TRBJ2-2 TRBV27 ASSITGSGELF